These 20 T cell receptor beta chains share one sample of origin, sequenced in a study of cytomegalovirus exposure and HLA in healthy donors. PCR was performed using 60 Vbeta and 13 Jbeta primers. This table comes from immunoSEQ multiplex PCR, and its TCRdb copy is limited to in-frame clones, with some not included. The sample comprises approximately 300,000 clones, around 80% of which are singletons, and 0.3% to 0.35% rests with the top ten. Input material: PBMCs. These TCRs come from a girl aged 2 to 9 in good health and CMV-seronegative.

V and J are TRBV7-3 and TRBJ2-3, with a tentative D call TRBD2 (6 bases). Trimming took 2 bases from V and 5 from J, leaving 14 bases between them. This CDR3 comprises 15 residues. The germline CDR1 and CDR2 sequences are SGHTA and FQGTGA. CDR3: CASSLSAGTGDTQYF. Written as DNA, the CDR3 is TGTGCCAGCAGCTTATCGGCGGGAACGGGAGATACGCAGTATTTT.

This sequence joins TRBV18 and TRBJ1-5; D possibly corresponds to TRBD1 (5 bases). The V end was cut by 0 bases, the J end by 9 bases, with 18 bases between. The CDR3 contains 16 residues. CDR1 is KGHSH and CDR2 is LQKENI in the germline V gene. This chain's CDR3 is CASSPPRRGARPPQHF. CDR3 DNA sequence: TGTGCCAGCTCACCACCGAGGAGGGGCGCAAGACCGCCCCAGCATTTT.

CDR3 sequence reads: CASSPTDRAPRSGANVLTF. The CDR3 DNA is TGTGCCAGCAGCCCTACCGACAGGGCGCCTCGCTCTGGGGCCAACGTCCTGACTTTC. J is TRBJ2-6 and V is TRBV9; TRBD1 aligns across 7 bases. The trim removed 4 bases at V and 0 bases at J, leaving 13 bases unmatched. The CDR3 contains 19 residues. Germline loops: CDR1 SGDLS, CDR2 YYNGEE.

The chain recombines TRBV15 with TRBJ2-7, with 11 bases matching TRBD1. CDR3 length: 14 residues. Germline V gene data show CDR1 as LNHNV and CDR2 as YYDKDF (reference sequence). The V and J ends lost 3 bases and 7 bases, in that order; junction bases with no gene match: 5. Written as DNA, the CDR3 is TGTGCCACCAGCAGGTCGGACAGGGGGCGAGAGCAGTACTTC. The encoded protein is CATSRSDRGREQYF.

The V and J genes are TRBV6-1 and TRBJ2-6; 7 bases are shared with TRBD1. The J segment lost 2 bases and the V segment lost 4 bases, leaving 2 bases of the junction unmatched. The CDR3 covers 15 residues. Germline V gene data show CDR1 as MNHNS and CDR2 as SASEGT. CDR3 protein: CASSVTGAGANVLTF. CDR3 sequence (DNA): TGTGCCAGCAGTGTAACAGGGGCTGGGGCCAACGTCCTGACTTTC.

The gene calls are TRBV30 and TRBJ1-5; D is possibly TRBD1 (5 bases). V shed 0 bases and J shed 3 bases, with 9 bases lying between them. The CDR3 has 14 residues. Germline CDR1 and CDR2: GTSNPN and SVGIG (reference sequence). Here the CDR3 DNA reads TGTGCCTGGAGTGTTTCAGGGTTCAATCAGCCCCAGCATTTT. As protein: CAWSVSGFNQPQHF.

The rearrangement links TRBV4-1 to TRBJ2-7, with D possibly being TRBD2 (6 bases). The CDR3 runs to 15 residues. V was trimmed by 0 bases and J by 2 bases, leaving 11 bases between them. Germline-derived CDR1 and CDR2 are MGHRA and YSYEKL. The CDR3 nucleotides read TGCGCCAGCAGCCAAGATGATGGCGGGACCTACGAGCAGTACTTC. Protein sequence: CASSQDDGGTYEQYF.

Turning to this clone: The junction does not match germline at one end; this may be a read error. This sequence joins TRBV7-9 and TRBJ2-7, with 8 bases that match TRBD1. Germline CDR1 SEHNR, CDR2 FQNEAQ (reference sequence). This CDR3 has 15 amino acids. The CDR3 coding sequence is TGTTCCAGCAGCTCCGACAGGGGTGCAGCATACGAGCAGTACTTC. This translates into CSSSSDRGAAYEQYF.

The chain carries TRBV4-2 and TRBJ2-7; no clear D. The germline CDR1 and CDR2 sequences are LGHNA and YNFKEQ. Trimming stripped 1 base from V and 2 bases from J, with 9 bases between. The CDR3 has 14 amino acids. The CDR3 nucleotides read TGTGCCAGCAGCCAAGTTAAGGCGGCCTACGAGCAGTACTTC. It yields the protein CASSQVKAAYEQYF.

A note on this clone: One junction end does not reproduce the germline sequence, and a read error may be involved. The CDR3 here is CASSLRPGQDYKQYF. The CDR3 DNA sequence: TGTGCCAGCAGCTTGCGGCCGGGACAGGACTACAAGCAGTACTTC. The J gene is TRBJ2-7, the V gene TRBV7-3; 8 bases align to TRBD1. From germline, CDR1 is SGHTA and CDR2 FQGTGA. There are 15 residues in the CDR3.

V and J are TRBV7-9 and TRBJ1-2; D is unclear. The CDR3 is made up of 16 amino acids. Germline values: CDR1 SEHNR, CDR2 FQNEAQ (reference sequence). V dropped 5 bases and J dropped 0 bases, with 16 bases sitting between them. The CDR3 bases are TGTGCCAGCAGCCAAGCTGTTTCCGTTCCTAACTATGGCTACACCTTC. Its translation is CASSQAVSVPNYGYTF. Full variable domain (remainder filled in from reference TRBV7-9 and TRBJ1-2): DTGVSQNPRHKITKRGQNVTFRCDPISEHNRLYWYRQTLGQGPEFLTYFQNEAQLEKSRLLSDRFSAERPKGSFSTLEIQRTEQGDSAMYLCASSQAVSVPNYGYTFGSGTRLTVV.

J is TRBJ2-7 and V is TRBV18; 7 nucleotides agree with TRBD1. Germline trimming cut 3 bases from V and 0 bases from J; bases unmatched to any gene: 8. The CDR3 extends over 16 amino acids. CDR1 is KGHSH, CDR2 LQKENI, per germline. CDR3 in amino acids: CASSPLRQGDSYEQYF. CDR3 sequence (DNA): TGTGCCAGCTCACCCCTCCGACAGGGTGACTCCTACGAGCAGTACTTC.

V and J are TRBV2 and TRBJ1-3; 7 bases fit TRBD1. J lost 1 base, V lost 5 bases, and 5 bases had no gene match. The CDR3 spans 15 residues. Germline V gene sequence: CDR1 SNHLY, CDR2 FYNNEI. Here the CDR3 reads CASSRDSWSGNTIYF. The CDR3 coding sequence is TGTGCCAGCAGTCGGGACAGTTGGTCTGGAAACACCATATATTTT.

The CDR3 nucleotides are TGTGCCAGCAGTCCGGGACTAGCGGGGGACTCCTACGAGCAGTACTTC. It codes for CASSPGLAGDSYEQYF. V and J are TRBV27 and TRBJ2-7, with TRBD2 identical over 14 bases. Germline V CDR1 and CDR2: MNHEY, SMNVEV (reference sequence). The CDR3 length is 16 residues. The V segment lost 5 bases and the J segment 0 bases; nucleotides outside the gene matches: 3.

The chain has TRBV4-1 and TRBJ2-3, with TRBD2 identical over 14 bases. The CDR3 sequence is 21 residues long. The germline V gene encodes CDR1 MGHRA and CDR2 YSYEKL. The junction had 13 bases not matched to a gene; V was cut back by 1 base and J by 1 base. This chain's CDR3 is CASSQGYRGLAGGEGTDTQYF. In DNA form, the CDR3 reads TGCGCCAGCAGCCAAGGGTACCGCGGACTAGCGGGAGGAGAGGGCACAGATACGCAGTATTTT.

The chain employs TRBV2 and TRBJ2-5; the D gene is possibly TRBD2 (6 bases). The CDR3 length is 17 residues. Germline V lookup: CDR1 SNHLY, CDR2 FYNNEI. Trimming left V 5 bases short and J 2 bases short, with 21 bases between. This CDR3 reads CASSSLRGTRYQETQYF. The CDR3 DNA is TGTGCCAGCAGTTCTTTGCGGGGAACGCGATATCAAGAGACCCAGTACTTC. Complete variable domain (other parts from reference TRBV2 and TRBJ2-5): EPEVTQTPSHQVTQMGQEVILRCVPISNHLYFYWYRQILGQKVEFLVSFYNNEISEKSEIFDDQFSVERPDGSNFTLKIRSTKLEDSAMYFCASSSLRGTRYQETQYFGPGTRLLVL.

This clone came up a few times. V and J are TRBV19 and TRBJ1-1, with 7 bases matching TRBD1. The germline V gene encodes CDR1 LNHDA and CDR2 SQIVND (reference sequence). This CDR3 is built from 12 residues. V dropped 10 bases and J dropped 1; count of bases not matched to a gene: 3. CDR3 sequence reads: CATRTGNTEAFF. DNA of the CDR3: TGTGCCACTAGGACAGGGAACACTGAAGCTTTCTTT.

This clone was recorded only once. The V gene is TRBV6-4, the J gene TRBJ2-1; D may be TRBD2 (5 bases). The CDR3 consists of 18 residues. The germline CDR1 and CDR2 sequences are MRHNA and SNTAGT. Trimming took off 2 bases at V and 0 bases at J, with 17 bases between the two ends. The chain's CDR3 is CASSDLAEGRSSYNEQFF. In nucleotides, the CDR3 is TGTGCCAGCAGTGACCTAGCCGAAGGACGAAGCTCCTACAATGAGCAGTTCTTC.

The gene calls are TRBV7-9 and TRBJ1-1; D gene unclear. V was clipped by 3 bases and J by 0 bases, with 8 bases between them. In germline, CDR1 is SEHNR, CDR2 FQNEAQ (reference sequence). The CDR3 length is 14 residues. The CDR3 sequence: CASSFPSVNTEAFF. The DNA for the CDR3 is TGTGCCAGCAGCTTTCCGAGCGTGAACACTGAAGCTTTCTTT.

V usage is TRBV2 and J usage is TRBJ2-7, with D possibly matching TRBD1 (6 bases). Germline V lookup: CDR1 SNHLY, CDR2 FYNNEI. The CDR3 runs 14 residues. Trimming removed 7 bases at V and 4 bases at J, with 17 bases between. CDR3 loop: CASIWSGAGYEQYF. CDR3 nucleotide sequence: TGTGCCAGCATTTGGTCAGGGGCCGGGTACGAGCAGTACTTC.